One sample yielded the 18 T cell receptor beta chains listed below, sequenced in a study of shared clonotypes between healthy human individuals. Assay: immunoSEQ multiplex PCR; the TCRdb copy retains only in-frame clones and omits some. In the table there are 2 million to 2.5 million clones, 85% to 95% of which are singletons. Sequenced: naive CD4+ T cells from PBMCs. Subset denoted: CD45RA+ positively selected. The receptor source for this set is a man aged 18-30 years in good health. Some clones in this sample may be carry-over from other donors' samples.

The chain couples TRBV5-1 to TRBJ2-3; D uncertain. V was clipped by 5 bases and J by 4 bases, with 8 bases between them. CDR3 length: 12 residues. CDR1 and CDR2 from the germline V gene are SGHRS and YFSETQ. This chain's CDR3 is CASRDGADTQYF. The CDR3, as DNA: TGCGCCAGCAGGGATGGGGCAGATACGCAGTATTTT.

V usage is TRBV5-1 and J usage is TRBJ1-2; a possible D gene is TRBD1 (6 bases). CDR3 length equals 14 residues. Trimming took off 2 bases at V and 1 base at J, with 9 bases between the two ends. Germline V lookup: CDR1 SGHRS, CDR2 YFSETQ. This chain's CDR3 is CASSFGTSNYGYTF. The CDR3 bases are TGCGCCAGCAGCTTTGGGACAAGTAACTATGGCTACACCTTC.

This clone showed up just a few times. V gene TRBV28 combines with J gene TRBJ2-3, with D perhaps TRBD1 (5 bases). V dropped 5 bases and J dropped 1 base, with 10 bases sitting between them. CDR1 is MDHEN and CDR2 is SYDVKM in the germline V gene. This CDR3 contains 14 residues. CDR3 region: CASSQPQGTDTQYF. The CDR3 nucleotides read TGTGCCAGCAGTCAACCACAGGGCACAGATACGCAGTATTTT. The full variable domain, its missing parts supplied by reference TRBV28 and TRBJ2-3, is DVKVTQSSRYLVKRTGEKVFLECVQDMDHENMFWYRQDPGLGLRLIYFSYDVKMKEKGDIPEGYSVSREKKERFSLILESASTNQTSMYLCASSQPQGTDTQYFGPGTRLTVL.

The chain is built from TRBV2 and TRBJ2-1, with D possibly called TRBD1 or TRBD2 (5 bases each). Trimming cost V 6 bases and J 2 bases, with 11 bases left between them. The CDR3 length is 14 residues. Germline values: CDR1 SNHLY, CDR2 FYNNEI. This CDR3 reads CASRVRGPYNEQFF. The CDR3 DNA reads as TGTGCCAGCAGGGTCCGGGGCCCCTACAATGAGCAGTTCTTC.

The rearrangement links TRBV6-6 to TRBJ2-3; a possible D gene is TRBD1 (6 bases). The CDR3 covers 15 residues. The germline V gene has CDR1 MNHNY and CDR2 SVGAGI (reference sequence). V gave up 2 bases and J gave up 4 bases, with 13 bases separating them. CDR3 protein: CASSYPRRGADTQYF. For the CDR3, the DNA is TGTGCCAGCAGTTACCCGCGCAGGGGCGCAGATACGCAGTATTTT.

The chain carries TRBV7-9 and TRBJ1-5; 8 bases agree with TRBD1. This CDR3 is built from 17 residues. CDR1 and CDR2 (germline): SEHNR, FQNEAQ (reference sequence). The V gene end was trimmed by 3 bases and the J gene end by 4 bases; junction bases not matched to a gene: 11. CDR3 in amino acids: CASSFGKGTGLNQPQHF. The DNA for the CDR3 is TGTGCCAGCAGCTTCGGAAAAGGGACAGGACTAAATCAGCCCCAGCATTTT.

The rearrangement uses TRBV18 and TRBJ1-5; no clear D gene. The V and J ends lost 1 base and 0 bases respectively, with 16 bases between them. The germline V gene has CDR1 KGHSH and CDR2 LQKENI. The CDR3 is made up of 18 amino acids. Here the CDR3 reads CASSPRFVGQYSNQPQHF. The DNA for the CDR3 is TGTGCCAGCTCACCACGTTTTGTCGGTCAATATAGCAATCAGCCCCAGCATTTT.

The rearrangement uses TRBV11-2 and TRBJ2-5; D unresolved. The CDR3 is made up of 13 amino acids. Germline assignment: CDR1 SGHAT and CDR2 FQNNGV. V was pared by 4 bases and J by 3 bases, with 9 bases between. The CDR3 loop reads CASSYNPKETQYF. The CDR3 region has the DNA TGTGCCAGCAGCTATAACCCGAAAGAGACCCAGTACTTC.

The chain recombines TRBV5-4 with TRBJ2-1; 11 nucleotides line up with TRBD2. The V segment lost 5 bases and the J segment 5 bases; nucleotides outside the gene matches: 9. CDR3 size: 16 residues. Germline values: CDR1 SGHNT, CDR2 YYREEE (reference sequence). The CDR3 sequence is CASSPGGTSGNNEQFF. The CDR3 region has the DNA TGTGCCAGCAGTCCTGGTGGGACTAGCGGAAACAATGAGCAGTTCTTC.

This clone appeared once. This chain joins TRBV20-1 and TRBJ2-3; no clear D gene. CDR1 is DFQATT and CDR2 is SNEGSKA in the germline V gene (reference sequence). The V and J ends lost 5 bases and 7 bases respectively, with 7 bases between them. The CDR3 contains 10 residues. Here the CDR3 reads CSALQHTQYF. CDR3 bases: TGCAGTGCTCTCCAACATACGCAGTATTTT.

The chain recombines TRBV5-1 with TRBJ2-7; D not certain. CDR3 length equals 15 residues. V lost 0 bases and J 0 bases, leaving 10 bases between the germline ends. From germline, CDR1 is SGHRS and CDR2 YFSETQ. The CDR3 coding sequence is TGCGCCAGCAGCTTGGTTGGGTCTAGCTCCTACGAGCAGTACTTC. It translates to CASSLVGSSSYEQYF.

V usage is TRBV5-1 and J usage is TRBJ2-4; 12 bases agree with TRBD2. Germline V CDR1 and CDR2: SGHRS, YFSETQ. The J segment lost 4 bases and the V segment lost 4 bases, leaving 6 bases of the junction unmatched. The length of the CDR3 is 16 residues. This CDR3 is CASSDGLAGIKNIQYF. The CDR3 DNA reads as TGCGCCAGCAGCGACGGACTAGCGGGGATAAAAAACATTCAGTACTTC.

The rearrangement links TRBV28 to TRBJ2-5, with TRBD2 identical over 13 bases. The end of the DNA aligns better with TRBJ2-7, so the J call may be wrong. The V gene's germline CDR1 is MDHEN and CDR2 SYDVKM. CDR3 length equals 18 residues. The CDR3 spells CASSPPGLAGTNSYEQYF. The CDR3, as DNA: TGTGCCAGCAGTCCTCCGGGACTAGCGGGAACCAACTCCTACGAGCAGTACTTC.

J is TRBJ1-2 and V is TRBV2, with D hard to call. Germline loops: CDR1 SNHLY, CDR2 FYNNEI. This CDR3 comprises 13 residues. Trimming left V 6 bases short and J 7 bases short, with 15 bases between. DNA of the CDR3: TGTGCCAGCAGGGGTACTCGGTCTGGTGGCTACACCTTC. Its translation: CASRGTRSGGYTF.

The V call is TRBV10-3, the J call TRBJ2-5, with TRBD1 matching 9 bases. V shed 0 bases, J shed 5 bases, and the junction held 7 bases outside the gene matches. The CDR3 consists of 16 residues. Germline V CDR1 and CDR2: ENHRY, SYGVKD. This CDR3 is CAISESQGASSETQYF. The CDR3 DNA follows: TGTGCCATCAGTGAGTCACAGGGGGCGAGTTCGGAGACCCAGTACTTC.

On this clone itself: Other DNA variants within this sample encode the same CDR3. This chain uses TRBV5-1 with TRBJ2-3, with 14 bases that match TRBD2. The CDR3 sequence is 16 residues long. The germline CDR1 and CDR2 sequences are SGHRS and YFSETQ. Trimming took 5 bases from V and 4 from J; bases not matched to a gene: 6. The CDR3 spells CASSSGLAGDADTQYF. DNA for the CDR3: TGCGCCAGCAGTTCGGGACTAGCGGGAGATGCAGATACGCAGTATTTT.

The gene calls are TRBV2 and TRBJ1-1; D call uncertain. Germline V lookup: CDR1 SNHLY, CDR2 FYNNEI. This CDR3 comprises 13 residues. The V and J ends lost 3 bases and 4 bases respectively, with 9 bases between them. The CDR3 is CASSDRMVTEAFF. Written as DNA, the CDR3 is TGTGCCAGCAGTGACAGGATGGTCACTGAAGCTTTCTTT.

This rearrangement joins TRBV28 to TRBJ2-1, with 12 positions matching TRBD2. V shed 10 bases, J shed 6 bases, and the junction held 13 bases outside the gene matches. This CDR3 contains 16 residues. CDR1 MDHEN and CDR2 SYDVKM come from the germline V gene. Here the CDR3 reads CATDTAGTSGFNEQFF. DNA for the CDR3: TGTGCCACCGATACTGCCGGGACTAGCGGGTTCAATGAGCAGTTCTTC.